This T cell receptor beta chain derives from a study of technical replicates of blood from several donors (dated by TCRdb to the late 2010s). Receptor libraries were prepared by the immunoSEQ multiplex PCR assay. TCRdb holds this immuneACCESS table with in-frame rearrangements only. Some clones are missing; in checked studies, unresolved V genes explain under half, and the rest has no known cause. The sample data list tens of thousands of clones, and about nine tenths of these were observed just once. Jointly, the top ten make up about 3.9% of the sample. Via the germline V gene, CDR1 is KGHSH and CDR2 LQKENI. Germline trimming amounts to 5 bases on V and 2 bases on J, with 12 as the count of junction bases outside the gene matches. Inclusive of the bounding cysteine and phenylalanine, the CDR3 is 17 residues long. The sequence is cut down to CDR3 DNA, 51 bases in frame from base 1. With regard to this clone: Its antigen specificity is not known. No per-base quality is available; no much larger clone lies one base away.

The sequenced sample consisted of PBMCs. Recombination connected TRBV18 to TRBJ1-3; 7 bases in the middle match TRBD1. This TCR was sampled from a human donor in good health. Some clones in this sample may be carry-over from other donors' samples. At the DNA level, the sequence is TGTGCCAGCTCAGCATTGCGACAGGGACTTGCTGGAAACACCATATATTTT. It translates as CASSALRQGLAGNTIYF.